This passage covers 9 T cell receptor beta chains from one sample sequenced in a study of blood T cell repertoires in COVID-19. Data came from immunoSEQ multiplex PCR; TCRdb stores just in-frame clones and leaves some out. The table records just over 250,000 clones, around 87% of them present only once. Sequenced: peripheral blood. The source of these receptors is a woman aged 45-59 years with acute or convalescent COVID-19.

The chain joins TRBV10-3 to TRBJ2-7; D is possibly TRBD1 (6 bases). The CDR3 extends over 12 amino acids. The germline V and J ends were trimmed by 3 bases and 9 bases, with 12 bases remaining between them. The germline V gene encodes CDR1 ENHRY and CDR2 SYGVKD. CDR3 sequence (DNA): TGTGCCATCAGTGAACACAGGGCAGGGCAGTACTTC. It codes for CAISEHRAGQYF.

This chain joins TRBV7-8 and TRBJ2-5; TRBD1 agrees at 7 bases. V was clipped by 5 bases and J by 1 base; unmatched bases: 4. The CDR3 extends over 14 amino acids. Germline CDR1 and CDR2: SGHVS and FQNEAQ. CDR3 bases: TGTGCCAGCAGCCGAGACAGGGCCCAAGAGACCCAGTACTTC. It encodes CASSRDRAQETQYF. Filled out from reference TRBV7-8 and TRBJ2-5, the complete variable domain reads GAGVSQSPRYKVAKRGQDVALRCDPISGHVSLFWYQQALGQGPEFLTYFQNEAQLDKSGLPSDRFFAERPEGSVSTLKIQRTQQEDSAVYLCASSRDRAQETQYFGPGTRLLVL.

On this clone itself: The sample holds other DNA sequences that translate to the same CDR3. The chain couples TRBV9 to TRBJ1-5, with D tentatively TRBD1 (6 bases). The ends were cut back, 3 bases at V and 5 bases at J, with 9 bases in the middle. The CDR3 has 13 residues. Germline V gene lookup returns CDR1 SGDLS and CDR2 YYNGEE. CDR3 amino acids: CASSAGADQPQHF. CDR3 nucleotides: TGTGCCAGCAGCGCAGGGGCGGATCAGCCCCAGCATTTT.

The chain couples TRBV7-2 to TRBJ2-7, with D uncertain. Germline V gene lookup returns CDR1 SGHTA and CDR2 FQGNSA. V was shortened by 3 bases and J by 3 bases, with 12 bases between the two germline ends. CDR3 length: 14 residues. This CDR3 reads CASSLSSPNYEQYF. The CDR3, as DNA: TGTGCCAGCAGCTTGTCGAGCCCCAACTACGAGCAGTACTTC.

The chain couples TRBV4-1 to TRBJ2-1; D might be TRBD2 (6 bases). The V gene's germline CDR1 is MGHRA and CDR2 YSYEKL. This CDR3 region has 14 residues. V dropped 4 bases and J dropped 7 bases, with 14 bases sitting between them. DNA of the CDR3: TGCGCCAGCAGCCTCCTCGGGAGCTGGAATGAGCAGTTCTTC. This sequence encodes CASSLLGSWNEQFF.

The chain uses TRBV5-4 and TRBJ1-2, with 9 bases identical to TRBD1. The CDR3 has 13 residues. The junction had 2 bases not matched to a gene; V was cut back by 0 bases and J by 8 bases. Germline loops: CDR1 SGHNT, CDR2 YYREEE (reference sequence). The CDR3 DNA reads as TGTGCCAGCAGCTTGGACAGGGGGCGGGGCTACACCTTC. Amino acid sequence: CASSLDRGRGYTF. The variable domain in full, with the rest retrieved from reference TRBV5-4 and TRBJ1-2, is ETGVTQSPTHLIKTRGQQVTLRCSSQSGHNTVSWYQQALGQGPQFIFQYYREEENGRGNFPPRFSGLQFPNYSSELNVNALELDDSALYLCASSLDRGRGYTFGSGTRLTVV.

The chain combines TRBV29-1 with TRBJ1-5, with D possibly TRBD1 on 5 matching bases. Germline CDR1 is SQVTM and CDR2 is ANQGSEA. The CDR3 is made up of 13 amino acids. V shed 6 bases and J shed 5 bases, with 14 bases lying between them. CDR3 in amino acids: CSVAGTGDQPQHF. The CDR3 DNA sequence: TGCAGCGTAGCCGGGACTGGGGATCAGCCCCAGCATTTT.

The V and J genes are TRBV7-2 and TRBJ2-3, with TRBD2 matching 9 bases. V shed 3 bases and J 6 bases; nucleotides not matched to a gene: 10. This CDR3 comprises 16 residues. The germline gives CDR1 SGHTA, CDR2 FQGNSA. The CDR3 spells CASSLQGGRASDTQYF. CDR3 in DNA: TGTGCCAGCAGCTTGCAAGGCGGGAGGGCCTCCGATACGCAGTATTTT.

The J gene is TRBJ1-1, the V gene TRBV30; D unresolved. Germline V gives CDR1 GTSNPN, CDR2 SVGIG (reference sequence). The CDR3 is 13 residues long. Trimming cost V 0 bases and J 4 bases, with 9 bases left between them. The CDR3 sequence is CAWSVLGSTEAFF. DNA for the CDR3: TGTGCCTGGAGTGTACTAGGGAGCACTGAAGCTTTCTTT.